This TCR beta chain was captured in a study of shared clonotypes between healthy human individuals. The unsorted samples took tens of millions of PBMCs to get genomic DNA. Whole-study findings and limits: What limited the represented genetic and exposure-history diversity was the small number of donors.

Germline CDR1 reads SGHNT; CDR2 reads YYREEE (reference sequence). Trimming pared 5 bases from V and 2 bases from J, leaving 18 bases between. This CDR3 is built from 16 residues. Source study methods: Filtering differed since immunoSEQ provided only junctions, with no quality scores. Here immunoSEQ multiplex PCR was the method, and the copy in TCRdb shows in-frame clones only, minus some. The DNA was the basis for D and trimming; V, J and clone size are from that table. The data hold 470,000 or so clones, with roughly 80% observed a single time. Remarks on this clone: Its antigen remains unknown.

This clonotype was obtained from a woman aged 40 to 55 in good health. Some clones in this sample may be carry-over from other donors' samples. The sequenced material came from PBMCs. The genes are TRBV5-4 and TRBJ2-3, with D possibly TRBD2 on 6 matching bases. CDR3 protein: CASSLEPGGDTDTQYF. The CDR3 DNA follows: TGTGCCAGCAGTCTGGAGCCCGGAGGGGACACAGATACGCAGTATTTT.